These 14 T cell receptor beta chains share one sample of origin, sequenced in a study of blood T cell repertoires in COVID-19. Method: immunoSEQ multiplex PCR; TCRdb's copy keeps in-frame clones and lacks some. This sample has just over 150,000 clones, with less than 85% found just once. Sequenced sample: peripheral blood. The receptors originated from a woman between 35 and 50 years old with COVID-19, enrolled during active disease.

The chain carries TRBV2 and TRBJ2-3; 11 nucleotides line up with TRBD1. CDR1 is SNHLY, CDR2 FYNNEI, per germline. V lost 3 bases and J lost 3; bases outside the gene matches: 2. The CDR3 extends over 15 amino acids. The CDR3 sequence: CASSEDRGRTDTQYF. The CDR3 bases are TGTGCCAGCAGTGAGGACAGGGGGCGGACAGATACGCAGTATTTT.

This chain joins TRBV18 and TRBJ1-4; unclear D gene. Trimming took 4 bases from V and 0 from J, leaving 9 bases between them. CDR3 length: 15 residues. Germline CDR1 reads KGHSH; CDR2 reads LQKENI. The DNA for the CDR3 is TGTGCCAGCTCACGATCGTCGGCAACTAATGAAAAACTGTTTTTT. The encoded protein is CASSRSSATNEKLFF.

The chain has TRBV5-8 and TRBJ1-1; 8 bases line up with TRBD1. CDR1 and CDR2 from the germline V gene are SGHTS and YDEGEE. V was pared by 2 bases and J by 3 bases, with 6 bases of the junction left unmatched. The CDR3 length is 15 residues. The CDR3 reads CASSLLDREDTEAFF. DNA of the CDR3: TGTGCCAGCAGCTTACTGGACAGGGAGGACACTGAAGCTTTCTTT.

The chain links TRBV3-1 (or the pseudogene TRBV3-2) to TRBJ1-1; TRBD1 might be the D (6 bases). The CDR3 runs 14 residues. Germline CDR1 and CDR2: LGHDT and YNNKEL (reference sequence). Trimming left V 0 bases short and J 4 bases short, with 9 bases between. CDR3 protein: CASSQDLRGTEAFF. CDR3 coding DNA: TGTGCCAGCAGCCAAGATCTCAGGGGCACTGAAGCTTTCTTT.

The CDR3 DNA sequence: TGTGCCAGCAGCTTTGGACAGAACCAAGAGACCCAGTACTTC. The encoded protein is CASSFGQNQETQYF. This rearrangement joins TRBV7-9 to TRBJ2-5; D is perhaps TRBD1 (6 bases). CDR3 size: 14 residues. CDR1 is SEHNR and CDR2 is FQNEAQ in the germline V gene (reference sequence). V shed 3 bases and J shed 0 bases, with 8 bases lying between them.

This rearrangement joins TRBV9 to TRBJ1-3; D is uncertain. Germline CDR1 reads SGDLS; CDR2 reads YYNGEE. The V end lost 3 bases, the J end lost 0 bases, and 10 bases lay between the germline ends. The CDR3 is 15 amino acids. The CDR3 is CASSAGRGSGNTIYF. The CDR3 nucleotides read TGTGCCAGCAGCGCTGGACGGGGCTCTGGAAACACCATATATTTT.

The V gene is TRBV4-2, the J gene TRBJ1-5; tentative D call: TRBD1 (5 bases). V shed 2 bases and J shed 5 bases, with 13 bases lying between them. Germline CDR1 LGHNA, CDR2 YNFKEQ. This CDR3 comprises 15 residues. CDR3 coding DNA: TGTGCCAGCAGCCAACAGGGTCTTCGGGATCAGCCCCAGCATTTT. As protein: CASSQQGLRDQPQHF.

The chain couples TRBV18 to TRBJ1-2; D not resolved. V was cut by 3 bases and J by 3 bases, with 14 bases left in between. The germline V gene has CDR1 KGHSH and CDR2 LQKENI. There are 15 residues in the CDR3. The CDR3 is CASSPPGERDYGYTF. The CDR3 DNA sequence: TGTGCCAGCTCACCGCCGGGAGAGCGTGACTATGGCTACACCTTC.

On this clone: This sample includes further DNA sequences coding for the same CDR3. The CDR3 DNA follows: TGTGCCAGCAGTTATAGGGGGTATGGCTACACCTTC. Amino acids: CASSYRGYGYTF. This sequence joins TRBV6-5 and TRBJ1-2; a possible D gene is TRBD1 (6 bases). CDR1 is MNHEY and CDR2 is SVGAGI in the germline V gene. V shed 3 bases and J shed 5 bases, with 7 bases lying between them. This CDR3 has 12 residues.

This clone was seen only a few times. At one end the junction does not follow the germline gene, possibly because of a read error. In DNA, the CDR3 is TGTGCTAGCAGCCCAGATCCTGTGGGAGGGTACTCTGGGGCCAACGTCCTGACTTTC. This codes for CASSPDPVGGYSGANVLTF. The chain has TRBV7-7 and TRBJ2-6, with 7 bases that match TRBD2. Germline V gene lookup returns CDR1 SSHAT and CDR2 FNYEAQ (reference sequence). This CDR3 spans 19 amino acids.

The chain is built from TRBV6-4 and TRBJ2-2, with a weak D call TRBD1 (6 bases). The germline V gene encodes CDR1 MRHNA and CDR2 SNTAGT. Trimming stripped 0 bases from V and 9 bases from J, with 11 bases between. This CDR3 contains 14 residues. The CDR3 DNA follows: TGTGCCAGCAGTGACTCGGGACAAAAACGGGAGCTGTTTTTT. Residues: CASSDSGQKRELFF.

Written as DNA, the CDR3 is TGTGCCAGCAGCTTACTTAACACCGGGGAGCTGTTTTTT. This sequence encodes CASSLLNTGELFF. The J gene is TRBJ2-2, the V gene TRBV7-9; D unclear. CDR1 and CDR2 (germline): SEHNR, FQNEAQ (reference sequence). V gave up 2 bases and J gave up 2 bases, with 3 bases separating them. The CDR3 is 13 residues long.

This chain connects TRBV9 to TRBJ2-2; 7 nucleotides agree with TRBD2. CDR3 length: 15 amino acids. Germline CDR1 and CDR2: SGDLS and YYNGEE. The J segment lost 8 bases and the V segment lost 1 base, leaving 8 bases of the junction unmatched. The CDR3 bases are TGTGCCAGCAGCGTACTAGCGGATTTGTCTGGGGAGCTGTTTTTT. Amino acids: CASSVLADLSGELFF.

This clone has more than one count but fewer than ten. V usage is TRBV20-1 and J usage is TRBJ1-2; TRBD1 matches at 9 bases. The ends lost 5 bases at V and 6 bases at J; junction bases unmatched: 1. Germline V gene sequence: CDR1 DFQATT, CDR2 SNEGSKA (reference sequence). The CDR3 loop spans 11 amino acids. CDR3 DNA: TGCAGTGCTGGGACAGGGAATGGCTACACCTTC. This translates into CSAGTGNGYTF.